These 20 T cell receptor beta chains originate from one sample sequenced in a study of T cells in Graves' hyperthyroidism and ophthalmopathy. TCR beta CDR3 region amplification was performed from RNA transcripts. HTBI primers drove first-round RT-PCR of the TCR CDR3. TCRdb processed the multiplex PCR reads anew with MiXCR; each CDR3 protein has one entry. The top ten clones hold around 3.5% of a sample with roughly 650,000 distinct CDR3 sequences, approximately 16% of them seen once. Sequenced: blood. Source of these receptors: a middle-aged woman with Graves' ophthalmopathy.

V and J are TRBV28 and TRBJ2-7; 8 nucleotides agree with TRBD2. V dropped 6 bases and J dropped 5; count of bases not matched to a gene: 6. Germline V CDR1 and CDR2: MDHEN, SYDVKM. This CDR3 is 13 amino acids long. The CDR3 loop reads CASSSGGAHEQYF. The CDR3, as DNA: TGTGCCAGCAGCTCCGGGGGGGCCCACGAGCAGTACTTC.

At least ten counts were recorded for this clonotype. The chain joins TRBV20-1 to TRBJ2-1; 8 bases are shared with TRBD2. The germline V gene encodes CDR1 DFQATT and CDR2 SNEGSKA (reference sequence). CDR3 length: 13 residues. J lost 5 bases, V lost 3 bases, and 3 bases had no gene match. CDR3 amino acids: CSASGTSHNEQFF. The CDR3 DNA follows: TGCAGTGCTAGCGGGACTAGTCACAATGAGCAGTTCTTC.

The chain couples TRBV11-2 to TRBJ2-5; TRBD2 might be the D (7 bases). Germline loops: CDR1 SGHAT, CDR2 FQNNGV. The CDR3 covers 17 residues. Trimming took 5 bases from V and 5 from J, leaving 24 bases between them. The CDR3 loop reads CASSHEPGGLGVETQYF. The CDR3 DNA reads TGTGCCAGCAGCCATGAGCCGGGGGGCCTGGGAGTGGAGACCCAGTACTTC.

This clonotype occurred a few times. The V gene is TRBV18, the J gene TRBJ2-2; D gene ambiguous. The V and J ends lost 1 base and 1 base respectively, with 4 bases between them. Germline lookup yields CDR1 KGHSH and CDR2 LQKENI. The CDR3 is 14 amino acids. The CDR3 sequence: CASSPQRNTGELFF. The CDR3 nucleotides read TGTGCCAGCTCACCACAGAGGAACACCGGGGAGCTGTTTTTT.

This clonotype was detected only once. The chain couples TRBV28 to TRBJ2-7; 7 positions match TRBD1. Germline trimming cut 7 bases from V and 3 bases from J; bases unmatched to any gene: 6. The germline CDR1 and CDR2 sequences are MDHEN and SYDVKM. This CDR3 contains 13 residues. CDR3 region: CASKRGGIYEQYF. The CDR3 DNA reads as TGTGCCAGCAAGCGAGGGGGCATCTACGAGCAGTACTTC. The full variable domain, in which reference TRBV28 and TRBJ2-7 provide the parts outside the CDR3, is DVKVTQSSRYLVKRTGEKVFLECVQDMDHENMFWYRQDPGLGLRLIYFSYDVKMKEKGDIPEGYSVSREKKERFSLILESASTNQTSMYLCASKRGGIYEQYFGPGTRLTVT.

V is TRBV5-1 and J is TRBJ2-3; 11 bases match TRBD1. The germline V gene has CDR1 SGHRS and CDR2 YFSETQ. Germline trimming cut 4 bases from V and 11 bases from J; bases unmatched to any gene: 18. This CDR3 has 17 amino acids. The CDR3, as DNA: TGCGCCAGCAGCCTCCAACCGGGACAGGGGGTCGCGGGGGGGCAGTATTTT. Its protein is CASSLQPGQGVAGGQYF.

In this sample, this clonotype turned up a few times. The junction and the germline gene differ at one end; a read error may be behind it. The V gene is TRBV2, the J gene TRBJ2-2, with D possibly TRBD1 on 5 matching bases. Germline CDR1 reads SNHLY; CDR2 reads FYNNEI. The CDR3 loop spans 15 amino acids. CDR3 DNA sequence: TGTGCCAGCAGGGAAGGGGCGCAGAACACCGGGGAGCTGTTTTTT. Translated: CASREGAQNTGELFF.

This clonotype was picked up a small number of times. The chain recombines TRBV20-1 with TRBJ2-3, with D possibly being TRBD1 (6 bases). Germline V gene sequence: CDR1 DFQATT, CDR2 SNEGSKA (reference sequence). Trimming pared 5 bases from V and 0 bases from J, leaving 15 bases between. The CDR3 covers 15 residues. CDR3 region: CSALLPGVSTDTQYF. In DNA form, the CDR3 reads TGCAGTGCTTTACTACCAGGGGTTAGCACAGATACGCAGTATTTT.

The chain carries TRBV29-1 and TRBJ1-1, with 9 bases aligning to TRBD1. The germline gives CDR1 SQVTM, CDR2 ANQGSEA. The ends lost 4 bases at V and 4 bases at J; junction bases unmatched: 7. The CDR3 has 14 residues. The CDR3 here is CSVGYSTGGTEAFF. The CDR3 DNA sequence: TGCAGCGTTGGGTATTCGACAGGGGGCACTGAAGCTTTCTTT. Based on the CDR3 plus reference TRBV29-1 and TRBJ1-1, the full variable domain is SAVISQKPSRDICQRGTSLTIQCQVDSQVTMMFWYRQQPGQSLTLIATANQGSEATYESGFVIDKFPISRPNLTFSTLTVSNMSPEDSSIYLCSVGYSTGGTEAFFGQGTRLTVV.

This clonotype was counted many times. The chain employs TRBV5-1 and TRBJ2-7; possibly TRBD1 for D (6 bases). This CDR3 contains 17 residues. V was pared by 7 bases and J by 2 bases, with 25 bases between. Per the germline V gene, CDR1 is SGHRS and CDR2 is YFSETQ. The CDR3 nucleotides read TGCGCCAGCGGCGTCCCGCCTCTACAGGGATATGCCTACGAGCAGTACTTC. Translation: CASGVPPLQGYAYEQYF.

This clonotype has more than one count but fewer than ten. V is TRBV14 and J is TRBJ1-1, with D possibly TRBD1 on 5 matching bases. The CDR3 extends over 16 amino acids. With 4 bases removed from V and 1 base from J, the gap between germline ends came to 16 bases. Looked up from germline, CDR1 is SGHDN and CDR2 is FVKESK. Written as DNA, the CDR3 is TGTGCCAGCAGCCTTGGATCGAAGACAGCGAACACTGAAGCTTTCTTT. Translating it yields CASSLGSKTANTEAFF.

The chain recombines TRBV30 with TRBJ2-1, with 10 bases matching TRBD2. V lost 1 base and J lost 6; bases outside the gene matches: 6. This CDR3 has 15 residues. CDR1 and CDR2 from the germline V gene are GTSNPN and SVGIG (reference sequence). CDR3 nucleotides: TGTGCCTGGAGTGCCTCTAGCGGGAGCCTCAATGAGCAGTTCTTC. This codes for CAWSASSGSLNEQFF.

The DNA for the CDR3 is TGCGCCAGCAGCACCCGGACAGAAGAGACCCAGTACTTC. As protein: CASSTRTEETQYF. The chain uses TRBV5-1 and TRBJ2-5, with a tentative D call TRBD1 (6 bases). V was clipped by 4 bases and J by 3 bases, with 10 bases between them. From germline, CDR1 is SGHRS and CDR2 YFSETQ. CDR3 length: 13 residues.

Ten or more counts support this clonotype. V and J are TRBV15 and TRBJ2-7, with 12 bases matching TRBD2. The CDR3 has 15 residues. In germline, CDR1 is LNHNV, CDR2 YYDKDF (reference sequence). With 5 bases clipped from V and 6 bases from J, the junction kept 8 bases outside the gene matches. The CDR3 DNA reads TGTGCCACCAGCCCTACGACTAGCGGGAGCAGCGAGCAGTACTTC. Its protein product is CATSPTTSGSSEQYF.

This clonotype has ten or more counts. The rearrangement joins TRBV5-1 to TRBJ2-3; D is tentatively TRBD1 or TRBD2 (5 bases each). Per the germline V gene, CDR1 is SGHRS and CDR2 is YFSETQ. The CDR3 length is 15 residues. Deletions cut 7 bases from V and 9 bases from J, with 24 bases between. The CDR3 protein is CASGDGGARSETQYF. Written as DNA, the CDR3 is TGCGCCAGCGGGGACGGTGGTGCTCGGTCGGAGACGCAGTATTTT.

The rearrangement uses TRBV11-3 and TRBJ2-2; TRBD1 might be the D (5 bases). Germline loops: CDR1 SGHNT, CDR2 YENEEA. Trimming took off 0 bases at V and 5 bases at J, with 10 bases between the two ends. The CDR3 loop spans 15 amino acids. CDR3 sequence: CASSLDKGSTGELFF. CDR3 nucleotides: TGTGCCAGCAGCTTAGACAAGGGGTCTACCGGGGAGCTGTTTTTT.

Here the CDR3 reads CASSRGGETSYNEQFF. CDR3 DNA: TGTGCCAGCTCACGAGGGGGGGAAACCTCCTACAATGAGCAGTTCTTC. The chain uses TRBV18 and TRBJ2-1; D might be TRBD2 (7 bases). This CDR3 is 16 amino acids long. Trimming removed 4 bases from V and 0 bases from J, with 13 bases in between. CDR1 is KGHSH and CDR2 is LQKENI in the germline V gene.

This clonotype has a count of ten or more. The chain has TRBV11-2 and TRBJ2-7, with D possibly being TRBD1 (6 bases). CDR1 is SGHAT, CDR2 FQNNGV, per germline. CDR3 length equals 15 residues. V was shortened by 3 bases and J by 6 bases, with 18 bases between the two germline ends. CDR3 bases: TGTGCCAGCAGCTTTCAGGGCAGGGGCGACGGCGAGCAGTACTTC. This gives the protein CASSFQGRGDGEQYF. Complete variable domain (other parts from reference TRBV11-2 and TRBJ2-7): EAGVAQSPRYKIIEKRQSVAFWCNPISGHATLYWYQQILGQGPKLLIQFQNNGVVDDSQLPKDRFSAERLKGVDSTLKIQPAKLEDSAVYLCASSFQGRGDGEQYFGPGTRLTVT.

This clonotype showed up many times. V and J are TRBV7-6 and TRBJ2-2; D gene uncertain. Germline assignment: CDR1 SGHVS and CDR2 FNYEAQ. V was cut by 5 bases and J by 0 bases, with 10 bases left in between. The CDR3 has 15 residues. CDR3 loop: CASSRHPANTGELFF. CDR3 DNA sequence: TGTGCCAGCAGCCGACACCCCGCGAACACCGGGGAGCTGTTTTTT.

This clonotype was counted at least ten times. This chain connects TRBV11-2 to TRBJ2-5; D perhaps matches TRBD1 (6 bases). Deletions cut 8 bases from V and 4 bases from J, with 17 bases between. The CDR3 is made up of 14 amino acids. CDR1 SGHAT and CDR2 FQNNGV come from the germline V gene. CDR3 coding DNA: TGTGCCAGCGGGCTGGGAGTGGGGGCAGAGACCCAGTACTTC. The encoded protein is CASGLGVGAETQYF.